This T cell receptor (beta chain) appears in the sequencing data of a study of cytomegalovirus exposure and HLA in healthy donors. PCR employed 60 Vbeta and 13 Jbeta primers. The repertoire was sequenced with immunoSEQ multiplex PCR; TCRdb's copy has only in-frame clones and lacks some. This sample has 170,000 or so clones; 60% to 85% occur once, and the top ten carry around 3.1%. The V end lost 4 bases, the J end lost 8 bases, and 12 bases lay between the germline ends. Germline CDR1 reads SGHRS; CDR2 reads YFSETQ. The CDR3 spans 12 residues. This sequence was found in a woman in her fifties or sixties in good health and CMV-seropositive. This rearrangement joins TRBV5-1 to TRBJ1-2; no clear D gene. Sequenced input: PBMCs. The CDR3, as DNA: TGCGCCAGCAGCCTGGGGAGGGAAGGCTACACCTTC. Amino acid sequence: CASSLGREGYTF.